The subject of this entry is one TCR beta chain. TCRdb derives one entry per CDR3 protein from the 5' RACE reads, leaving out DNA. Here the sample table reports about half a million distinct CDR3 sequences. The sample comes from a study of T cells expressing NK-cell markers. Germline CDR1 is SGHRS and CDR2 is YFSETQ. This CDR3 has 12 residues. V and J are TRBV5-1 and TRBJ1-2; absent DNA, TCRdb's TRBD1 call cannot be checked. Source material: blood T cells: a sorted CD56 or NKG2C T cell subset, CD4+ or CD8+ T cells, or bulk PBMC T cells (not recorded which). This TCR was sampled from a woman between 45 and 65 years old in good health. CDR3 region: CASSPGTDGYTF.